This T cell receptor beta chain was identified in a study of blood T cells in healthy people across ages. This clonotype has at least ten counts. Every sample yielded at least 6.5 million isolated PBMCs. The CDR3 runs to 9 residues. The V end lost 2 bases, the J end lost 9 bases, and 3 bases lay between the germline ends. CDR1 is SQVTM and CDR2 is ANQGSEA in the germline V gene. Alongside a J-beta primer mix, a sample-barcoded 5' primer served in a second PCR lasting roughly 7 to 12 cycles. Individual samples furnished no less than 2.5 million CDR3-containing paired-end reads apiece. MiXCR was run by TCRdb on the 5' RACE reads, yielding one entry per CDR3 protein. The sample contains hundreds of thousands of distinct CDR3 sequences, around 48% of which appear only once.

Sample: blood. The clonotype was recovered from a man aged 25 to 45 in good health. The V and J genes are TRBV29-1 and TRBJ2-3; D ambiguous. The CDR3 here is CSVERTQYF. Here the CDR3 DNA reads TGCAGCGTTGAAAGGACGCAGTATTTT.